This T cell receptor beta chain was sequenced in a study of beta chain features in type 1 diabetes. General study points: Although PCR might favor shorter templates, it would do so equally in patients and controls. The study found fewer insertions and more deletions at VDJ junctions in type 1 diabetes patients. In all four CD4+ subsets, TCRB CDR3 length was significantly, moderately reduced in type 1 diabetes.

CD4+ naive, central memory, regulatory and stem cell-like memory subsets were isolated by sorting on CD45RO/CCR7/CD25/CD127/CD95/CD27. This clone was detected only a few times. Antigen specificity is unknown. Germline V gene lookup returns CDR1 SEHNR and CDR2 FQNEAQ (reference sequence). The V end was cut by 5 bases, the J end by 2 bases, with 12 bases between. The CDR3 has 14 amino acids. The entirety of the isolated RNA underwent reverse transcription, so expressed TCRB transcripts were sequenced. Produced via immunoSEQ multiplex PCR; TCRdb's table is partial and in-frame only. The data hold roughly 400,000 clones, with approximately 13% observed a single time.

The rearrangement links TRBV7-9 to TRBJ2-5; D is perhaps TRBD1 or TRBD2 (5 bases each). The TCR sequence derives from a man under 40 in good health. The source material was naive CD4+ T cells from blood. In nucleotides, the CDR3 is TGTGCCAGCAGCCCGACGGGACCACAAGAGACCCAGTACTTC. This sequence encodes CASSPTGPQETQYF.